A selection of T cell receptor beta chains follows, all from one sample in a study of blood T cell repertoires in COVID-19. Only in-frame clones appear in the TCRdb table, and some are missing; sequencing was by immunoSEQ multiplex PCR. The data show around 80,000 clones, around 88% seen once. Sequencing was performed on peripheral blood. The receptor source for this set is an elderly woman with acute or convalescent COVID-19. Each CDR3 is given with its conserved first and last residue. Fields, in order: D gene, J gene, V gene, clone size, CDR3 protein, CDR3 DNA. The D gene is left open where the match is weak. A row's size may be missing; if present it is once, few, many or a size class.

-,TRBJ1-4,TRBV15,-,CATSRVGGSEKLFF,TGTGCCACCAGCAGAGTAGGTGGGAGTGAAAAACTGTTTTTT
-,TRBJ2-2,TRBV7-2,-,CASSLNPTPNTGELFF,TGTGCCAGCAGCTTAAATCCGACTCCTAACACCGGGGAGCTGTTTTTT
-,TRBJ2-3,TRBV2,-,CASRGSLSTDTQYF,TGTGCCAGCCGGGGGAGTTTGAGCACAGATACGCAGTATTTT
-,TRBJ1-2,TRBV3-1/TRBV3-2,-,CASSRGSGYGYTF,TGTGCCAGCAGCCGCGGATCCGGATATGGCTACACCTTC
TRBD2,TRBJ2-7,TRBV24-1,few,CATILAGEVDSEQYF,TGTGCCACCATCCTAGCGGGAGAAGTAGACTCCGAGCAGTACTTC
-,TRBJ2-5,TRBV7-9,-,CASRPGYSEGPETQYF,TGTGCCAGCAGGCCCGGGTACAGCGAGGGCCCGGAGACCCAGTACTTC
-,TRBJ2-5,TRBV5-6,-,CASSLVTGKETQYF,TGTGCCAGCAGCTTGGTTACAGGAAAAGAGACCCAGTACTTC
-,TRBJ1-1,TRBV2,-,CASSNGGAYAEAFF,TGTGCCAGCAGTAATGGGGGGGCGTATGCTGAAGCTTTCTTT
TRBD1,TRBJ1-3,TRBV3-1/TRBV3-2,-,CASSQVDRGGNTIYF,TGTGCCAGCAGTCAAGTAGACAGGGGTGGAAACACCATATATTTT
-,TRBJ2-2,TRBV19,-,CAVQQARELFF,TGTGCCGTACAACAGGCCCGGGAGCTGTTTTTT
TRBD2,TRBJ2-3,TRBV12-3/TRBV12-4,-,CASRPSGGATQYF,TGTGCCAGCAGACCAAGCGGGGGGGCGACGCAGTATTTT
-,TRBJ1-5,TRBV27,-,CASSSGQTINQPQHF,TGTGCCAGCAGCTCTGGACAAACCATTAATCAGCCCCAGCATTTT
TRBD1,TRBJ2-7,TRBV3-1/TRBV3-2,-,CASSPSDRAAYEQYF,TGTGCCAGCAGCCCGAGTGACAGGGCCGCCTACGAGCAGTACTTC
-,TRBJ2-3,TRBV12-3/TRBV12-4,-,CASSLIRGNTQYF,TGTGCCAGCAGTTTAATACGGGGGAATACGCAGTATTTT
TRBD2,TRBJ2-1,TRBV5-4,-,CASSRRGTYNEQFF,TGTGCCAGCAGCCGGCGGGGGACGTACAATGAGCAGTTCTTC
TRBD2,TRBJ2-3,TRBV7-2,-,CASSSSGGDTQYF,TGTGCCAGCAGTTCGTCCGGGGGGGATACGCAGTATTTT
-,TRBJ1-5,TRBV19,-,CASKFRADTQPQHF,TGTGCCAGTAAGTTCAGGGCAGACACCCAGCCCCAGCATTTT
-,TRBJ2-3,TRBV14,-,CASSPPRFSDTQYF,TGTGCCAGCAGCCCACCCAGATTTTCGGATACGCAGTATTTT
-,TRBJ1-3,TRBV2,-,CASSEAQAGRRNTIYF,TGTGCCAGCAGTGAAGCGCAGGCAGGGAGGCGGAACACCATATATTTT
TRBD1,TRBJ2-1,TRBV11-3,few,CASSPRDSYNEQFF,TGTGCCAGCAGCCCCCGGGACAGCTACAATGAGCAGTTCTTC
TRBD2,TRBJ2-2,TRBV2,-,CASKEREQAGELFF,TGTGCCAGCAAGGAGCGGGAACAGGCCGGGGAGCTGTTTTTT
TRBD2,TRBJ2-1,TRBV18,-,CASSLRLARNEQFF,TGTGCCAGCTCACTAAGACTAGCCCGAAATGAGCAGTTCTTC
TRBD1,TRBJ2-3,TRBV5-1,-,CASSSENRGDTQYF,TGCGCCAGCAGCTCGGAAAACAGGGGAGATACGCAGTATTTT
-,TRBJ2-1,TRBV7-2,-,CASSLAPVAIPYNEQFF,TGTGCCAGCAGCCTAGCCCCCGTAGCGATTCCCTACAATGAGCAGTTCTTC
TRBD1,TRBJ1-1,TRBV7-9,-,CASSLQGGLISEAFF,TGTGCCAGCAGCCTACAGGGGGGTCTCATTTCTGAAGCTTTCTTT
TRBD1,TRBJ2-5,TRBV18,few,CASATGAETQYF,TGTGCCAGCGCAACAGGGGCAGAGACCCAGTACTTC
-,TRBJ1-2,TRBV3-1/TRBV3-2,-,CASSHTGGGLYGYTF,TGTGCCAGCAGCCATACTGGGGGGGGCCTCTATGGCTACACCTTC
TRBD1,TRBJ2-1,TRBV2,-,CASRTGGYYNEQFF,TGTGCCAGCAGAACAGGGGGCTACTACAATGAGCAGTTCTTC
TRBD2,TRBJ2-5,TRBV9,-,CASSASGGAGETQYF,TGTGCCAGCAGCGCTAGCGGGGGGGCGGGCGAGACCCAGTACTTC
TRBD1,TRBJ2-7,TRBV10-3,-,CAISPGQGAYEQYF,TGTGCCATCAGCCCGGGACAGGGGGCCTACGAGCAGTACTTC
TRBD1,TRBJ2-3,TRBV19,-,CASSIPGQGEDTQYF,TGTGCCAGTAGTATTCCCGGACAGGGGGAGGATACGCAGTATTTT
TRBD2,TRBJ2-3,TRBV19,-,CASSGGVSTDTQYF,TGTGCCAGTAGCGGGGGGGTTAGCACAGATACGCAGTATTTT
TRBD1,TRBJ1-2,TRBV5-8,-,CASSFSRDRDGYTF,TGTGCCAGCAGCTTCTCCAGGGACAGGGATGGCTACACCTTC
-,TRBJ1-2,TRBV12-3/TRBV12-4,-,CASSLAVNYGYTF,TGTGCCAGCAGTTTGGCAGTCAACTATGGCTACACCTTC
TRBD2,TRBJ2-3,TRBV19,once,CASSTAYRDGRRGF,TGTGCCAGTAGTACCGCCTACCGGGACGGCCGGCGGGGGTTT
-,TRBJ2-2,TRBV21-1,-,CASSPPLGGVPGELFF,TGTGCCAGCAGCCCACCCTTAGGGGGGGTCCCCGGGGAGCTGTTTTTT
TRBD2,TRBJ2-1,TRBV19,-,CASSIRTSGGNEQFF,TGTGCCAGTAGTATTCGGACTAGCGGGGGTAATGAGCAGTTCTTC
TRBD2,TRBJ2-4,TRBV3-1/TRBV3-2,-,CASSQRGGGRVENIQYF,TGTGCCAGCAGCCAAAGAGGTGGCGGGAGGGTTGAAAACATTCAGTACTTC
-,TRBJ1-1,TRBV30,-,CAWRNLQWNTEAFF,TGTGCCTGGAGGAATTTACAGTGGAACACTGAAGCTTTCTTT
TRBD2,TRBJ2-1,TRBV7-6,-,CASSLGWTSGSFNEQFF,TGTGCCAGCAGCTTGGGCTGGACTAGCGGGAGTTTCAATGAGCAGTTCTTC
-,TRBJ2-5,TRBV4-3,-,CASSPTSYGGPGQETQYF,TGCGCCAGCAGCCCCACCTCTTACGGGGGGCCGGGGCAAGAGACCCAGTACTTC
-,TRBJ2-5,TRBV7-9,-,CASSSLSGLRVETQYF,TGTGCCAGCAGCTCCCTTTCGGGACTCAGGGTAGAGACCCAGTACTTC